The clone carrying this T cell receptor (beta chain) was picked up a small number of times. What it binds is unknown. CDR3 length equals 12 residues. Germline lookup yields CDR1 SGHTA and CDR2 FQGNSA. The germline V and J ends were trimmed by 2 bases and 8 bases, with 6 bases remaining between them. From 5'RACE with constant-segment primers came TCR alpha and TCR beta cDNA libraries that carried sample barcodes and UMIs. Each CDR3 protein gets one entry after TCRdb re-called the 5' RACE reads with MiXCR. Altogether 180,000 or so distinct CDR3 sequences are present, around a tenth being singletons, with the ten largest covering approximately 4%. These data belong to a study of T-cell memory formation after mild COVID-19. Study findings and constraints: Later expanders leaned CD4+, whereas day 15 to 85 contracting clones were balanced CD4/CD8. Prior to infection, memory already included some responding clones, suggesting cross-reactive memory joined.

Sequenced material: PBMCs or a T cell subset sorted from them (not recorded which). The receptor was derived from a man aged 18 to 29 who had mild COVID-19 (a few samples of this study predate the infection). Cell type and time point are not known. The rearrangement links TRBV7-2 to TRBJ1-4; D gene uncertain. The CDR3 sequence: CASSLFAEKLFF. CDR3 nucleotide sequence: TGTGCCAGCAGCTTATTCGCAGAAAAACTGTTTTTT.